This TCR beta chain was obtained from a study of patients and donors after allogeneic stem cell transplantation (dated by TCRdb to 2018 to 2021). CDR1 and CDR2 are drawn from the germline V gene: MGHRA, YSYEKL. From cysteine to phenylalanine, the CDR3 is 12 amino acids long. Solely the CDR3 DNA is kept, with 36 bases framed from the first base. The trim is 0 bases for V and 6 bases for J, with a gap of 5 bases between the germline ends. The method was RT-PCR. The sequencer was a NextSeq 550. TCRdb applied fastp at Q25 and MiXCR to the public reads, then kept only in-frame beta chains. Each entry merges the rows of one CDR3 protein and shows their most common DNA and genes. This sample lists 920,000 or so distinct CDR3 sequences; roughly 17% were detected once. The top ten constitute around 6% of the sample. This clonotype was detected a few times. Its antigen remains unidentified. No clone much larger than this one lies a single base away; base qualities are absent.

Material: blood, either unsorted or a sorted T cell fraction (not recorded which). The chain is made from TRBV4-1 and TRBJ1-1; no D gene can be assigned with confidence. The clonotype comes from a human donor who was either an allogeneic HSCT recipient or a stem cell or donor lymphocyte infusion donor (not recorded which). It is not recorded whose cells these are; they may come from a transplant donor. In nucleotide form, the sequence is TGCGCCAGCAGCCAAGATAGGTCTGAAGCTTTCTTT. This encodes CASSQDRSEAFF.